Shown below are 27 T cell receptor beta chains from a single sample sequenced in a study of glioma-infiltrating T cells. Amplification of TCR alpha and beta CDR3 regions from RNA used iRepertoire nested multiplex PCR. Using its own MiXCR run on the multiplex PCR reads, TCRdb lists one record per CDR3 protein. The sample holds approximately 100,000 distinct CDR3 sequences, 29% seen once. The sample taken for sequencing was glioma tissue, nonneoplastic brain tissue, or PBMCs (not recorded which). The receptor source for this set is a human donor with low-grade glioma or glioblastoma, undergoing nonglioma brain surgery, or in good health (not recorded which).

This clonotype was seen repeatedly, ten times or more. The chain couples TRBV28 to TRBJ2-7, with D possibly called TRBD1 or TRBD2 (6 bases each). Trimming pared 6 bases from V and 2 bases from J, leaving 11 bases between. CDR1 and CDR2 from the germline V gene are MDHEN and SYDVKM. The CDR3 is 13 residues long. The CDR3 coding sequence is TGTGCCAGCAGCCGGGGGCCAACCTACGAGCAGTACTTC. Its protein is CASSRGPTYEQYF.

This chain uses TRBV3-1 with TRBJ2-1; perhaps TRBD1 as D (6 bases). The CDR3 is 15 amino acids. Germline V gene data show CDR1 as LGHDT and CDR2 as YNNKEL (reference sequence). The ends were cut back, 6 bases at V and 0 bases at J, with 12 bases in the middle. The CDR3 sequence: CASRTHRASYNEQFF. DNA of the CDR3: TGTGCCAGCAGGACTCACAGGGCCTCCTACAATGAGCAGTTCTTC.

This clonotype was counted at least ten times. The CDR3 spells CSAREAYNEQFF. CDR3 nucleotides: TGCAGTGCTAGAGAGGCCTACAATGAGCAGTTCTTC. The chain links TRBV20-1 to TRBJ2-1; D is unclear. The CDR3 length is 12 residues. V lost 0 bases, J lost 2 bases, and 2 bases lay in between. Germline values: CDR1 DFQATT, CDR2 SNEGSKA (reference sequence).

This clonotype was picked up many times. The CDR3 here is CASSLVRGSDTQYF. CDR3 coding DNA: TGTGCCAGCAGCTTAGTTAGGGGTTCAGATACGCAGTATTTT. This chain links TRBV7-2 with TRBJ2-3; D is perhaps TRBD1 (5 bases). The V and J ends lost 1 base and 4 bases respectively, with 9 bases between them. The length of the CDR3 is 14 residues. Germline lookup yields CDR1 SGHTA and CDR2 FQGNSA.

For this clonotype: Because the CDR3's place on the DNA is in doubt, the DNA is left out and the CDR3 is given as listed by TCRdb. The chain couples TRBV20-1 to TRBJ1-2. With termini counted, the CDR3 has 12 amino acids. CDR1 and CDR2 (germline): DFQATT, SNEGSKA (reference sequence). The CDR3 region is CSDKQANYGCTF.

The sample holds many counts of this clonotype. The V and J genes are TRBV12-3 or TRBV12-4 and TRBJ2-7; D might be TRBD1 (6 bases). V was trimmed by 5 bases and J by 6 bases, leaving 11 bases between them. The CDR3 length is 12 residues. CDR3: CASSKGVREQYF. CDR3 in DNA: TGTGCCAGCAGTAAGGGGGTTCGCGAGCAGTACTTC.

The rearrangement links TRBV30 to TRBJ2-4; D not certain. CDR1 and CDR2 from the germline V gene are GTSNPN and SVGIG (reference sequence). The V end lost 6 bases, the J end lost 2 bases, and 8 bases lay between the germline ends. The CDR3 has 12 residues. The CDR3 protein is CACVISKNIQYF. The DNA of the CDR3 is TGTGCCTGTGTAATCTCCAAAAACATTCAGTACTTC. Combining the CDR3 with reference TRBV30 and TRBJ2-4 gives the whole variable domain SQTIHQWPATLVQPVGSPLSLECTVEGTSNPNLYWYRQAAGRGLQLLFYSVGIGQISSEVPQNLSASRPQDRQFILSSKKLLLSDSGFYLCACVISKNIQYFGAGTRLSVL.

V usage is TRBV30 and J usage is TRBJ2-7; 7 bases are shared with TRBD1. CDR1 and CDR2 (germline): GTSNPN, SVGIG (reference sequence). V was clipped by 1 base and J by 5 bases; unmatched bases: 5. The CDR3 totals 13 residues. Here the CDR3 reads CAWSAQGSDEQYF. The DNA for the CDR3 is TGTGCCTGGAGTGCACAGGGGAGCGACGAGCAGTACTTC.

In this sample, this clonotype turned up many times. This chain links TRBV12-3 or TRBV12-4 with TRBJ1-5; no firm D call. This CDR3 contains 13 residues. V shed 6 bases and J shed 0 bases, with 6 bases lying between them. CDR3 protein: CASSSNSNQPQHF. The CDR3 coding sequence is TGTGCCAGCAGCTCTAATAGCAATCAGCCCCAGCATTTT.

For this clonotype: This may stem from a read error, because a much larger clone lies one nucleotide away. J is TRBJ2-7 and V is TRBV7-9, with TRBD1 as a possible D gene (6 bases). This CDR3 has 13 residues. Trimming shortened V by 5 bases and J by 7 bases, and 15 bases separated the two germline ends. Germline-derived CDR1 and CDR2 are SEHNR and FQNEAQ (reference sequence). Written as DNA, the CDR3 is TGTGCCAGCAGCCTCCTCAGGGGCCTGGAGCAGTACTTC. Protein product: CASSLLRGLEQYF.

On this clonotype: Since a much larger clone is just one base distant, this may be a read error. V and J are TRBV6-1 and TRBJ2-5; the match to TRBD2 covers 8 bases. With 6 bases clipped from V and 5 bases from J, the junction kept 5 bases outside the gene matches. Germline-derived CDR1 and CDR2 are MNHNS and SASEGT. CDR3 length: 13 residues. CDR3 amino acids: CASRLTSVETQYF. The CDR3 DNA is TGTGCCAGCAGGCTGACTAGCGTGGAGACCCAGTACTTC.

This clonotype has just a few counts. This chain links TRBV5-1 with TRBJ1-1, with D perhaps matching TRBD1 (5 bases). Germline CDR1 and CDR2: SGHRS and YFSETQ. The CDR3 contains 16 residues. V dropped 0 bases and J dropped 7 bases, with 19 bases sitting between them. CDR3 residues: CASSLATGAIGDEAFF. CDR3 DNA: TGCGCCAGCAGCTTGGCCACCGGGGCGATCGGTGATGAAGCTTTCTTT.

This clonotype was counted many times. The chain couples TRBV20-1 to TRBJ2-5, with D tentatively TRBD2 (5 bases). Germline CDR1 is DFQATT and CDR2 is SNEGSKA (reference sequence). Trimming pared 5 bases from V and 3 bases from J, leaving 13 bases between. The CDR3 is 13 residues long. The CDR3: CSAPFHGEETQYF. CDR3 DNA sequence: TGCAGTGCTCCCTTTCACGGGGAAGAGACCCAGTACTTC.

This sequence joins TRBV29-1 and TRBJ1-3, with D possibly matching TRBD1 (5 bases). V dropped 4 bases and J dropped 4 bases, with 11 bases sitting between them. Germline V gives CDR1 SQVTM, CDR2 ANQGSEA. The CDR3 is 13 residues long. The CDR3 protein is CSVVQGSGNTIYF. CDR3 nucleotides: TGCAGCGTTGTCCAGGGCTCCGGAAACACCATATATTTT.

In regard to this clonotype: This clone may be a read error of a much larger clone one base away. V gene TRBV6-2 or TRBV6-3 combines with J gene TRBJ1-1, with 10 bases lining up with TRBD1. The length of the CDR3 is 15 residues. The germline V gene encodes CDR1 MNHEY and CDR2 SVGEGT. With 6 bases clipped from V and 5 bases from J, the junction kept 9 bases outside the gene matches. The CDR3 loop reads CASSPWTGGFTEAFF. The CDR3 bases are TGTGCCAGCAGCCCTTGGACAGGGGGTTTTACTGAAGCTTTCTTT.

The chain links TRBV5-4 to TRBJ1-6; 9 nucleotides match TRBD1. CDR1 SGHNT and CDR2 YYREEE come from the germline V gene (reference sequence). J gave up 8 bases and V 6 bases, and 9 bases lay outside the gene matches. The CDR3 has 15 amino acids. CDR3 region: CASTFSGQGYSPLHF. The DNA of the CDR3 is TGTGCCAGCACCTTCAGCGGACAGGGGTATTCACCCCTCCACTTT.

For this clonotype: A much larger clone sits a single nucleotide away, making a read error possible. The chain recombines TRBV20-1 with TRBJ2-4; D not resolved. The CDR3 length is 16 residues. Germline CDR1 reads DFQATT; CDR2 reads SNEGSKA (reference sequence). V shed 4 bases and J shed 3 bases, with 19 bases lying between them. CDR3 region: CSAIPGRILDKNIQYF. CDR3 sequence (DNA): TGCAGTGCTATACCAGGACGGATTCTAGACAAAAACATTCAGTACTTC.

This clonotype was found a few times. This chain links TRBV18 with TRBJ1-3; maybe TRBD1 (5 bases). CDR3 length equals 16 residues. The V end lost 0 bases, the J end lost 0 bases, and 9 bases lay between the germline ends. Germline CDR1 reads KGHSH; CDR2 reads LQKENI. Here the CDR3 reads CASSPPQGFSGNTIYF. The DNA of the CDR3 is TGTGCCAGCTCACCACCCCAGGGCTTCTCTGGAAACACCATATATTTT.

In this sample, this clonotype turned up a few times. This chain links TRBV20-1 with TRBJ2-5, with 8 bases identical to TRBD2. CDR3 length: 15 residues. V dropped 2 bases and J dropped 11; count of bases not matched to a gene: 16. Germline lookup yields CDR1 DFQATT and CDR2 SNEGSKA (reference sequence). CDR3 region: CSARFFRGGGPSQYF. DNA for the CDR3: TGCAGTGCTAGATTCTTCCGGGGGGGCGGCCCCTCGCAGTACTTC.

V usage is TRBV3-1 and J usage is TRBJ1-2; tentative D call: TRBD1 (5 bases). Trimming cost V 2 bases and J 7 bases, with 14 bases left between them. Germline CDR1 is LGHDT and CDR2 is YNNKEL (reference sequence). The CDR3 is 14 amino acids. The CDR3 region has the DNA TGTGCCAGCAGCCAATCGACAGCGATAAGTGGCTACACCTTC. It specifies CASSQSTAISGYTF. Filled out from reference TRBV3-1 and TRBJ1-2, the complete variable domain reads DTAVSQTPKYLVTQMGNDKSIKCEQNLGHDTMYWYKQDSKKFLKIMFSYNNKELIINETVPNRFSPKSPDKAHLNLHINSLELGDSAVYFCASSQSTAISGYTFGSGTRLTVV.

This clonotype was observed a handful of times. Being one base from a much bigger clone, this may be a read error. The gene calls are TRBV4-1 and TRBJ2-1, with 7 positions matching TRBD1. The CDR3 length is 15 residues. V shed 1 base, J shed 7 bases, and the junction held 7 bases outside the gene matches. Germline assignment: CDR1 MGHRA and CDR2 YSYEKL. CDR3: CASSQAEPGGNEQFF. CDR3 coding DNA: TGCGCCAGCAGCCAAGCAGAACCAGGGGGAAATGAGCAGTTCTTC.

This clonotype was observed at least ten times. The chain links TRBV20-1 to TRBJ1-1; 8 nucleotides line up with TRBD1. Germline V gene lookup returns CDR1 DFQATT and CDR2 SNEGSKA (reference sequence). V trimming: 4 bases; J trimming: 3 bases; junction bases outside the gene matches: 1. The CDR3 length is 12 residues. This chain's CDR3 is CSATGGHTEAFF. The CDR3 bases are TGCAGTGCTACAGGGGGCCACACTGAAGCTTTCTTT.

The CDR3 is CASSPPGGTDEQFF. Written as DNA, the CDR3 is TGTGCCAGCAGCCCTCCGGGGGGGACGGATGAGCAGTTCTTC. This chain uses TRBV7-9 with TRBJ2-1; 8 bases are a match to TRBD2. Per the germline V gene, CDR1 is SEHNR and CDR2 is FQNEAQ (reference sequence). This CDR3 has 14 amino acids. With V trimmed by 5 bases and J by 8 bases, 8 bases remained unmatched.

This clonotype was recorded only once. This sequence joins TRBV7-3 and TRBJ1-1; tentative D call: TRBD1 (5 bases). From germline, CDR1 is SGHTA and CDR2 FQGTGA. The CDR3 is 13 amino acids. Trimming removed 7 bases at V and 4 bases at J, with 13 bases between. The CDR3 is CASIPDTLTEAFF. CDR3 nucleotide sequence: TGTGCCAGCATCCCGGACACTCTCACTGAAGCTTTCTTT. Filled out from reference TRBV7-3 and TRBJ1-1, the complete variable domain reads GAGVSQTPSNKVTEKGKYVELRCDPISGHTALYWYRQSLGQGPEFLIYFQGTGAADDSGLPNDRFFAVRPEGSVSTLKIQRTERGDSAVYLCASIPDTLTEAFFGQGTRLTVV.

About this clonotype itself: This may be a read error: a much more frequent sequence differs by one nucleotide. This chain uses TRBV6-2 or TRBV6-3 with TRBJ2-7, with D perhaps TRBD1 (6 bases). The CDR3 is 12 amino acids. V was clipped by 7 bases and J by 6 bases, with 13 bases between them. Germline-derived CDR1 and CDR2 are MNHEY and SVGEGT. CDR3 sequence: CASKGGGFEQYF. DNA for the CDR3: TGTGCCAGCAAGGGTGGGGGCTTCGAGCAGTACTTC.

This clonotype turned up a few times. The chain links TRBV19 to TRBJ2-5, with a tentative D call TRBD1 (6 bases). V was trimmed by 5 bases and J by 4 bases, leaving 8 bases between them. CDR3 size: 12 residues. The germline V gene has CDR1 LNHDA and CDR2 SQIVND (reference sequence). The CDR3 DNA follows: TGTGCCAGTAGTTGGGGGCCAGAGACCCAGTACTTC. Protein: CASSWGPETQYF.

This clonotype was picked up many times. The rearrangement links TRBV28 to TRBJ1-2; D is ambiguous. The V end was cut by 5 bases, the J end by 7 bases, with 8 bases between. CDR1 is MDHEN and CDR2 is SYDVKM in the germline V gene. This CDR3 spans 11 amino acids. The CDR3 loop is CASSQDLGYTF. In DNA, the CDR3 is TGTGCCAGCAGTCAGGATCTTGGCTACACCTTC.